This TCR beta chain came from a study of cytomegalovirus exposure and HLA in healthy donors. Study-level results: Later, an analysis found that common viral pathogens appeared to be linked with several of the most significant clusters.

13 Jbeta primers and 60 Vbeta primers were used for the PCR. Some clones are missing from TCRdb's copy, which holds only in-frame ones; the method was immunoSEQ multiplex PCR. The sample lists about 130,000 clones, 75% to 85% occurring once. Healthy individuals who donated bone marrow served as the donors. With respect to this clone: Antigen specificity is unknown.

V lost 1 base and J lost 5; bases outside the gene matches: 7. Germline-derived CDR1 and CDR2 are SEHNR and FQNEAQ (reference sequence). The CDR3 covers 15 residues. The sequencing input was PBMCs. The clonotype originates from a girl aged 2-15 years in good health and CMV-seronegative. The gene calls are TRBV7-9 and TRBJ2-7; 8 positions match TRBD1. The CDR3 protein is CASSLGRDRFNEQYF. The CDR3 nucleotides are TGTGCCAGCAGCTTAGGGAGGGACAGGTTCAACGAGCAGTACTTC. Drawing the rest from reference TRBV7-9 and TRBJ2-7, the complete variable domain is DTGVSQNPRHKITKRGQNVTFRCDPISEHNRLYWYRQTLGQGPEFLTYFQNEAQLEKSRLLSDRFSAERPKGSFSTLEIQRTEQGDSAMYLCASSLGRDRFNEQYFGPGTRLTVT.